The clone carrying this T cell receptor beta chain was detected a few times. The antigen is unknown. This CDR3 contains 16 residues. Trimming removed 0 bases from V and 3 bases from J; junction bases left unmatched: 4. Germline loops: CDR1 SGDLS, CDR2 YYNGEE. The study recruited hyperthyroidism patients aged 18 to 65 who were newly diagnosed, under 2 months' duration. Clinical symptoms, serum thyroxine, TRAb, thyroid ultrasound and orbital computed tomography determined diagnosis. RNA transcripts provided the template for amplifying TCR beta CDR3 regions. First-round RT-PCR employed HTBI primers, with a second-round multiplex PCR after it. In TCRdb, the multiplex PCR reads were re-called with MiXCR into one record per CDR3 protein. The sample has roughly 380,000 distinct CDR3 sequences, approximately 15% seen once. This record belongs to a study of Graves' ophthalmopathy and Graves' hyperthyroidism. Study-wide points: The majority of expanded thyroid clonotypes above 0.001 frequency also occurred in blood.

The genes are TRBV9 and TRBJ2-2; 8 bases are shared with TRBD2. The receptor was derived from a woman aged 18-29 years with stable Graves' hyperthyroidism. The source material was peripheral blood. The CDR3 region has the DNA TGTGCCAGCAGCGTAGGTGCTAGCGGGTACACCGGGGAGCTGTTTTTT. This codes for CASSVGASGYTGELFF.